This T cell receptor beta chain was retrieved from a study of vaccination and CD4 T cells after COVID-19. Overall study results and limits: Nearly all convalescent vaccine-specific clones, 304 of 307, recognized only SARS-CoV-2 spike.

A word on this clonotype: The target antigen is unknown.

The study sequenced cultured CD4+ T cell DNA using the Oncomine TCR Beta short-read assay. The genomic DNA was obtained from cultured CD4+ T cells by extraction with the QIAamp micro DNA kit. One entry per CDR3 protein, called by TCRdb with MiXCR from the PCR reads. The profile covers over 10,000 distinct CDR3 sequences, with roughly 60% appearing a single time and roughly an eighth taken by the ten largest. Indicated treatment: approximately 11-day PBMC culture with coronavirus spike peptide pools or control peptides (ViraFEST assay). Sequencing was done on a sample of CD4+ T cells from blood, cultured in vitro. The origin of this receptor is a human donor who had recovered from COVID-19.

CDR3 region: CSARDEGGMNTEAFF. In DNA, the CDR3 is TGCAGTGCTAGAGATGAGGGGGGCATGAACACTGAAGCTTTCTTT. The chain uses TRBV20-1 and TRBJ1-1; D might be TRBD1 (6 bases). The CDR3 sequence is 15 residues long. In germline, CDR1 is DFQATT, CDR2 SNEGSKA (reference sequence). The V gene lost 0 bases and the J gene lost 0 bases, with 11 bases spanning the gap.